The clone carrying this TCR beta chain was detected once. Its antigen is undetermined. This specimen belongs to a study of OX40 agonist ivuxolimab in advanced cancers. Study background: Dose-escalation patients' cancers were hepatocellular carcinoma, melanoma, renal cell or head and neck cancer. Therapy given before enrollment (anti-PD-1, anti-PD-L1 or anti-CTLA-4) was allowed, and around 40% had some. From about 23 to 85 years was the age range, with a mean of around 54 years, and around 80% were male. Study observations and caveats: At doses 0.1 to 3.0 mg/kg, CD4+ and CD8+ clones expanded.

Profiling relied on immunoSEQ multiplex PCR, and the TCRdb table lists in-frame clones only, not all of them. The sample yields tens of thousands of clones, 86% seen once. Sequences were derived from CD4+ or CD8+ T cells sorted from blood, sampled in a trial of the OX40 agonist ivuxolimab. This clonotype was obtained from an adult with an advanced solid tumor such as melanoma, head and neck, liver or kidney cancer.

In nucleotides, the CDR3 is TGTGCCAGCAGCTTAAAAAGGACAGGGGGCAAGGGTGAGCAGTTCTTC. Its translation is CASSLKRTGGKGEQFF. The chain joins TRBV7-8 to TRBJ2-1, with 11 nucleotides matching TRBD1. Per the germline V gene, CDR1 is SGHVS and CDR2 is FQNEAQ. CDR3 length: 16 amino acids. Losses at the gene ends were 2 bases for V and 9 bases for J; bases not matched to a gene: 9.